The present T cell receptor beta chain was sequenced within a study of Graves' ophthalmopathy and Graves' hyperthyroidism. Ages of hyperthyroidism patients ran from 18 to 65, and their diagnoses were new, under 2 months' duration. Patients were excluded if they had other autoimmune diseases or uncontrolled infections, and likewise if pregnancy or lactation applied. Germline V gene lookup returns CDR1 SGHTA and CDR2 FQGNSA. Unmatched junction bases numbered 15, after V lost 5 bases and J lost 8 bases. CDR3 length equals 17 residues. As to this clonotype: Its antigen remains unidentified.

Study results and limitations: The model predicted progression of ophthalmopathy with a sensitivity of roughly 65%, and its specificity was roughly 77%. Ophthalmopathy and stable hyperthyroidism were discriminated by a 13-signature model, with over 85% sensitivity and 65% to 83% specificity.

Amplification of TCR beta CDR3 regions used RNA transcripts. The first round was an RT-PCR with HTBI primers, and the second round was a multiplex PCR. TCRdb processed the multiplex PCR reads anew with MiXCR; each CDR3 protein has one entry. This table holds over a million distinct CDR3 sequences, 35% to 40% found once. This receptor was obtained from an adult man with Graves' hyperthyroidism. J is TRBJ2-2 and V is TRBV7-2, with 9 bases identical to TRBD2. Material for sequencing was peripheral blood or thyroid tissue (not recorded which). Here the CDR3 reads CASSPGRSSGSVGELFF. Written as DNA, the CDR3 is TGTGCCAGCAGCCCGGGGAGGAGTAGCGGGAGCGTAGGGGAGCTGTTTTTT.